These 6 T cell receptor beta chains came from one sample sequenced in a study of post-analysis software for immune sequencing data. Broader study findings: TRBV5-6, TRBV5-1 and TRBV20-1 were among about 5 TRBV segments more frequent in patients than controls.

Built from TCR beta cDNA, the libraries had unique molecular identifiers in them. TCRdb fed the PCR reads into MiXCR, producing one record per CDR3 protein. The table includes 750,000 to 950,000 distinct CDR3 sequences, about 50% detected once. No antigen has been assigned to these receptors. Sequencing used blood. Source of these receptors: a girl aged 5 to 17 with multiple sclerosis.

This clonotype was found once. The chain links TRBV5-1 to TRBJ2-5, with D possibly TRBD2 on 6 matching bases. The ends were cut back, 2 bases at V and 1 base at J, with 9 bases in the middle. In germline, CDR1 is SGHRS, CDR2 YFSETQ. The CDR3 runs to 14 residues. This CDR3 is CASSFSEGQETQYF. CDR3 DNA: TGCGCCAGCAGCTTTTCGGAGGGCCAAGAGACCCAGTACTTC.

This clonotype was seen more than once but under ten times. Written as DNA, the CDR3 is TGTGCCAGCAGTTACGGAGGGACCGGGGAGCTGTTTTTT. This sequence encodes CASSYGGTGELFF. J is TRBJ2-2 and V is TRBV6-5; D perhaps matches TRBD2 (6 bases). The V gene's germline CDR1 is MNHEY and CDR2 SVGAGI. The V end was cut by 2 bases, the J end by 5 bases, with 6 bases between. This CDR3 region has 13 residues.

The chain has TRBV20-1 and TRBJ1-1, with 7 bases fitting TRBD1. The CDR3 consists of 15 residues. J was trimmed by 7 bases and V by 5 bases; bases with no gene match: 16. From germline, CDR1 is DFQATT and CDR2 SNEGSKA (reference sequence). CDR3 loop: CSADVPDREGDEAFF. CDR3 nucleotide sequence: TGCAGTGCTGACGTACCAGACAGGGAGGGGGATGAAGCTTTCTTT.

The gene calls are TRBV4-1 and TRBJ2-4; TRBD1 or TRBD2 may be the D gene (5 bases each). The germline CDR1 and CDR2 sequences are MGHRA and YSYEKL. CDR3 length: 15 amino acids. V lost 1 base, J lost 7 bases, and 14 bases lay in between. CDR3 in amino acids: CASSQVMGDGNIQYF. DNA for the CDR3: TGCGCCAGCAGCCAAGTTATGGGGGACGGGAACATTCAGTACTTC.

The chain is built from TRBV5-1 and TRBJ2-1; D is ambiguous. In germline, CDR1 is SGHRS, CDR2 YFSETQ. There are 14 residues in the CDR3. V was shortened by 6 bases and J by 2 bases, with 12 bases between the two germline ends. The CDR3 DNA reads as TGCGCCAGCACTCCCGGCGGTGCCTACAATGAGCAGTTCTTC. Encoded protein: CASTPGGAYNEQFF.

With respect to this clonotype: Its ends do not fully match the called genes, so a read error is possible. J is TRBJ2-3 and V is TRBV11-2; 8 positions match TRBD2. The CDR3 consists of 13 residues. Germline V CDR1 and CDR2: SGHAT, FQNNGV. For the CDR3, the DNA is TGTACCAGCAGCTTAGCGGGGACAGATACGCAGTATTTT. Its protein product is CTSSLAGTDTQYF.